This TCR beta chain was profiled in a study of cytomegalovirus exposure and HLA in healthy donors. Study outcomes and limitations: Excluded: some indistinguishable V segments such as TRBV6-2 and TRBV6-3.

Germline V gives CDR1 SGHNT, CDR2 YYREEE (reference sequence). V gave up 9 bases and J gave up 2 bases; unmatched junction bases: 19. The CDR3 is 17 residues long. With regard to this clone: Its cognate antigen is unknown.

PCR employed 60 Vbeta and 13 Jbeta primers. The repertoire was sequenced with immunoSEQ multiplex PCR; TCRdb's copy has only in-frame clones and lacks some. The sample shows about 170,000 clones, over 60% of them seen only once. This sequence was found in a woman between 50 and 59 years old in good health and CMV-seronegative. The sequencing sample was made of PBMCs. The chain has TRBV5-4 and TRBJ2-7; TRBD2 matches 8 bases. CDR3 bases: TGTGCCACCTCATATGTGGATGATATAGCGGGGCCCTACGAGCAGTACTTC. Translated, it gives CATSYVDDIAGPYEQYF.